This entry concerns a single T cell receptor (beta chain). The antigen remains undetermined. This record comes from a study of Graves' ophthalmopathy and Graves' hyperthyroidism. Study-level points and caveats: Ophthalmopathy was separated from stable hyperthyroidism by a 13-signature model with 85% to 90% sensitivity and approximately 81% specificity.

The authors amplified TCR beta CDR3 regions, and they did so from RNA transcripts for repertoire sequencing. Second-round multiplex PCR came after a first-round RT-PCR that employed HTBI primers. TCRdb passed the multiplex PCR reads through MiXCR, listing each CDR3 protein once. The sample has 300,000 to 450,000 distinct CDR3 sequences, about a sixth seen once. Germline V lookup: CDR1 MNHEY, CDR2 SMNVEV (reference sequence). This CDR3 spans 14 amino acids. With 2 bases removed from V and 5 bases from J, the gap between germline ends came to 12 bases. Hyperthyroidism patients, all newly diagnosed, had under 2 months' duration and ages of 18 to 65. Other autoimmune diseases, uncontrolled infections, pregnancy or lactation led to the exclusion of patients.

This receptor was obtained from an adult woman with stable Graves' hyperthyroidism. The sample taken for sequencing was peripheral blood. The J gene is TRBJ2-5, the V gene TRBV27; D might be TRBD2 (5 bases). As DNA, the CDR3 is TGTGCCAGCAGTTTAGTCCCAGGAGGCGAGACCCAGTACTTC. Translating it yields CASSLVPGGETQYF.